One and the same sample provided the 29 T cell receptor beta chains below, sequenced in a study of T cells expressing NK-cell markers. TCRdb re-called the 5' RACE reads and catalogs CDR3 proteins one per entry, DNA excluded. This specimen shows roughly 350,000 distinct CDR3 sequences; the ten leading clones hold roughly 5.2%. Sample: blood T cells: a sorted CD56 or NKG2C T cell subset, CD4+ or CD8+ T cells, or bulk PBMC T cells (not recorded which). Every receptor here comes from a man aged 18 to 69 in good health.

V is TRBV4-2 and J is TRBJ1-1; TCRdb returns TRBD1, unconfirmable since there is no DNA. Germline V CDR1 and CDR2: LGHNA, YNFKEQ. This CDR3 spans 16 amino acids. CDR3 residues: CASSQDQTGKNTEAFF.

CDR3 sequence reads: CASSYSRDTYGYTF. The chain carries TRBV6-5 and TRBJ1-2; TCRdb calls TRBD1, which cannot be checked without DNA. Germline CDR1 and CDR2: MNHEY and SVGAGI. The CDR3 consists of 14 residues.

The CDR3 reads CASSLAVPLLGNRRGEQFF. This sequence joins TRBV7-2 and TRBJ2-1; TCRdb names TRBD1, which stays unverified in the absence of DNA. The CDR3 has 19 amino acids. In germline, CDR1 is SGHTA, CDR2 FQGNSA.

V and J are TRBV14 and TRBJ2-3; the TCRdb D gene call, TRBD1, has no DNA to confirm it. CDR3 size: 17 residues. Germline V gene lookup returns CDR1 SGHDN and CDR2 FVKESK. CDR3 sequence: CASSISGAMNTRDTQYF.

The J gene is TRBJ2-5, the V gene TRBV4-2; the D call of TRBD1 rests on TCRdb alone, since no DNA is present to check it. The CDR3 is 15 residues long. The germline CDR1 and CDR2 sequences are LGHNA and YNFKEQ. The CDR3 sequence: CASSQRGGQGETQYF.

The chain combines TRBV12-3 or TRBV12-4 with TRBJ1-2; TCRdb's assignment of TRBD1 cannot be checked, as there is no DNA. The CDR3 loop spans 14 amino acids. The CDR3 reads CASSLNRGGRDYTF.

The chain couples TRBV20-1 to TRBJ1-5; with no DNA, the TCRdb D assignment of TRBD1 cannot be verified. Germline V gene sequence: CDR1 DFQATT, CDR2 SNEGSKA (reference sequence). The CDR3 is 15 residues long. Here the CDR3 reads CSARDMSGEGQPQHF.

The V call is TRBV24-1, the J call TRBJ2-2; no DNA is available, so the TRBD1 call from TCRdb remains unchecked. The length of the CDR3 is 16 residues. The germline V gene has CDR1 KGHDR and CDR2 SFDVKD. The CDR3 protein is CATSDSGQGATGELFF.

This chain's CDR3 is CASSPRWAYGGQYF. The rearrangement uses TRBV12-3 or TRBV12-4 and TRBJ2-7; the TRBD1 assignment by TCRdb is unverifiable without DNA. The CDR3 totals 14 residues.

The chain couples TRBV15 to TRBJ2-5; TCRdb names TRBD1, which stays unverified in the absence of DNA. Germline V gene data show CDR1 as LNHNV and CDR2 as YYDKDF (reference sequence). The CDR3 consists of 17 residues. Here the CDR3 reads CATSRDTDWVPQETQYF.

This CDR3 reads CASRGEGSQPQHF. This rearrangement joins TRBV2 to TRBJ1-5. This CDR3 is 13 amino acids long. Germline V lookup: CDR1 SNHLY, CDR2 FYNNEI.

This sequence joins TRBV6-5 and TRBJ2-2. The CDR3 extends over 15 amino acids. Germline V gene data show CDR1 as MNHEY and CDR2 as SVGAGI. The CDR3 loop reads CASSYSRQRTGELFF.

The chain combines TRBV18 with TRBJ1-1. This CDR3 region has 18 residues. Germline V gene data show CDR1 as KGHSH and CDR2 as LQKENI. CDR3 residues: CASSLREGAGRRNTEAFF.

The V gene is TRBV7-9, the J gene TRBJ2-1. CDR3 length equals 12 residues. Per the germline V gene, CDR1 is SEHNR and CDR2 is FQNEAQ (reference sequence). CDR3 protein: CASSLVKNEQFF. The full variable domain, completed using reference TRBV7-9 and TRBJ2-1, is DTGVSQNPRHKITKRGQNVTFRCDPISEHNRLYWYRQTLGQGPEFLTYFQNEAQLEKSRLLSDRFSAERPKGSFSTLEIQRTEQGDSAMYLCASSLVKNEQFFGPGTRLTVL.

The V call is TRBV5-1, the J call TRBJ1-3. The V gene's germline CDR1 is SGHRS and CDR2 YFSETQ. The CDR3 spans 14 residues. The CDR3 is CASSMGTDGNTIYF.

CDR3 region: CASSLRSGAGTEAFF. The chain combines TRBV12-3 or TRBV12-4 with TRBJ1-1; absent DNA, TCRdb's TRBD1 call cannot be checked. This CDR3 comprises 15 residues.

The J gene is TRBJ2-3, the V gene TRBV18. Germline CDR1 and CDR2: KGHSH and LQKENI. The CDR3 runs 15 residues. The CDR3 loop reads CASSLQGSSTDTQYF.

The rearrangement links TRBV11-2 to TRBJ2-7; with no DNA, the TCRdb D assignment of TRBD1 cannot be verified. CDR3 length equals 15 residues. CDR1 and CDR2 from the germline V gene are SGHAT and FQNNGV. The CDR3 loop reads CASSAGTGRTYEQYF.

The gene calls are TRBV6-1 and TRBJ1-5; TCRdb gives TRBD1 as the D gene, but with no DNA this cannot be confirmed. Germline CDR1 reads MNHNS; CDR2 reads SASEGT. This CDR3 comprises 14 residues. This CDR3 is CASTGGAWNQPQHF.

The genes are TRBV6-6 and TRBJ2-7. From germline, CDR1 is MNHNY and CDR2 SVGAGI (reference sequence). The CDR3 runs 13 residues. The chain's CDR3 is CASSDRPAYEQYF.

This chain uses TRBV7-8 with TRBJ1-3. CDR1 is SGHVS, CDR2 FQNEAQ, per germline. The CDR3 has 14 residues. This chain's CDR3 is CASSLIGSGNTIYF.

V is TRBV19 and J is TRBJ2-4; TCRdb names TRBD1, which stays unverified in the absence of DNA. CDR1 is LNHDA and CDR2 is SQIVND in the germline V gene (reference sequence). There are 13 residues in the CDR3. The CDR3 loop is CASRDSGVNIQYF.

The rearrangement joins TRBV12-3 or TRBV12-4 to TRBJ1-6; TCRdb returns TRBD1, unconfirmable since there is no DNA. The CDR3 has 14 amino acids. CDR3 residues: CASVLTGFNSPLHF.

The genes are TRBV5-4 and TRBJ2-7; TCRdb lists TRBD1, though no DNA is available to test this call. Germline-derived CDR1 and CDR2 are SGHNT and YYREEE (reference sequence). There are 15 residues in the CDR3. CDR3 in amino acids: CASSLDVGRSYEQYF.

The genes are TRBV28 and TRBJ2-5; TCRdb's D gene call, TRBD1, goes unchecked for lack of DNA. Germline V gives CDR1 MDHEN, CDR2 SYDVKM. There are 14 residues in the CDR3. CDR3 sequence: CASSLTRAQVIQYF.

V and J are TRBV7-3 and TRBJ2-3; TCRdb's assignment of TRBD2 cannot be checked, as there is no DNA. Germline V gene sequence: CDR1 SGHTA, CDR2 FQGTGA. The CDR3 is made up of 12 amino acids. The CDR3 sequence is CASSLNGGAQYF.

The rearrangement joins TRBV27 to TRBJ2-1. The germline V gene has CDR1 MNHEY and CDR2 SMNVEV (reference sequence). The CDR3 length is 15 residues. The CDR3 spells CASSLSARSYNEQFF.

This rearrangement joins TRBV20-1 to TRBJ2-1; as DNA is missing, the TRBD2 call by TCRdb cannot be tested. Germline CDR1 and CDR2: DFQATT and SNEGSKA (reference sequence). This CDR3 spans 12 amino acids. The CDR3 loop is CSARGLVNEQFF.

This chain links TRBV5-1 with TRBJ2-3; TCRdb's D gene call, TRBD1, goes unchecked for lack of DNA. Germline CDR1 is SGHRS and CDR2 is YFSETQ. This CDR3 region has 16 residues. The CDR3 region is CASSPTGGWQGDTQYF.